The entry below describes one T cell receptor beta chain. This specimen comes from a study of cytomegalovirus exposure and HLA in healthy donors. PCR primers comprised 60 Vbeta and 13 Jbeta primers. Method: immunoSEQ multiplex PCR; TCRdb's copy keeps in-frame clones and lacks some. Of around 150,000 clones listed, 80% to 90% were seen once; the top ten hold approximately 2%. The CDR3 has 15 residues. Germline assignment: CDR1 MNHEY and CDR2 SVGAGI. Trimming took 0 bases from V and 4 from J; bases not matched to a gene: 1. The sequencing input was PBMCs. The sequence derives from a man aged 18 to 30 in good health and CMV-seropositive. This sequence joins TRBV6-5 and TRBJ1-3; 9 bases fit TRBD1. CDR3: CASSYSTGGGNTIYF. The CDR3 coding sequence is TGTGCCAGCAGTTACTCGACAGGGGGGGGAAACACCATATATTTT.